The present T cell receptor (beta chain) was sequenced within a study of cytomegalovirus exposure and HLA in healthy donors. Study findings and constraints: A reported reduction in N-insertions relative to the approximately 640-donor mean was seen in an Asian-associated ancestry cluster in a later analysis. Most subjects had HLA-A and HLA-B alleles reportedly predicted accurately by TCR beta sequences.

Worth noting for this clone: Its antigen is still unknown.

The CDR3 length is 15 residues. Trimming cost V 2 bases and J 5 bases; bases outside gene matches: 3. Germline assignment: CDR1 MNHEY and CDR2 SVGAGI. The PCR had 60 Vbeta and 13 Jbeta primers. Here immunoSEQ multiplex PCR was the method, and the copy in TCRdb shows in-frame clones only, minus some. The table has around 120,000 clones, about 85% seen once; the top ten hold 0.2% to 0.3%. The origin of this receptor is a middle-aged man in good health and CMV-seronegative. V is TRBV6-5 and J is TRBJ2-5, with 12 positions matching TRBD1. Source material: PBMCs. Here the CDR3 reads CASSYPGTGGETQYF. Written as DNA, the CDR3 is TGTGCCAGCAGTTACCCAGGGACAGGGGGCGAGACCCAGTACTTC.